The clone carrying this T cell receptor (beta chain) appeared a single time. These data are taken from a study of Ad26.COV2.S vaccination and SARS-CoV-2 variants. Treatment meaning: 15 to 20 received Ad26.COV2.S at low or high dose, single or two shots; about 5 received placebo; per-sample allocation not given. At day 63 after the first vaccine or placebo injection, samples were drawn. The CDR3 totals 14 residues. Germline-derived CDR1 and CDR2 are SGHTA and FQGNSA. V was cut by 4 bases and J by 3 bases, with 12 bases left in between. The data were produced by immunoSEQ multiplex PCR, yet TCRdb's version contains in-frame clones alone and is incomplete. The sample has fewer than 500,000 clones; about 91% are singletons.

Source: peripheral blood, taken in a trial of Ad26.COV2.S vaccine versus placebo. This clonotype originated in a person aged 18-65 years who received the Ad26.COV2.S COVID-19 vaccine or a placebo. The rearrangement uses TRBV7-2 and TRBJ1-1; D gene ambiguous. CDR3 bases: TGTGCCAGCAGCTCATCGACGACCTACACTGAAGCTTTCTTT. Its protein product is CASSSSTTYTEAFF. Supplemented by reference TRBV7-2 and TRBJ1-1, the full variable domain reads GAGVSQSPSNKVTEKGKDVELRCDPISGHTALYWYRQSLGQGLEFLIYFQGNSAPDKSGLPSDRFSAERTGGSVSTLTIQRTQQEDSAVYLCASSSSTTYTEAFFGQGTRLTVV.